The clone carrying this TCR beta chain showed up just once. The antigen is unknown. A read error may explain this, as a much larger clone is one base away. Library preparation followed earlier protocols using designated TCR primers. MiXCR, applied by TCRdb to the PCR reads, yields one record per CDR3 protein. The sample shows around 480,000 distinct CDR3 sequences, 20% to 25% of them seen only once. Sorted cell numbers of roughly 17,000 to 1,100,000, with 10%, 30% or 50% RNA, served as input for naive CD8 libraries. This sample is part of a study of molecular identifiers for immune sequencing clone quantification. About the research overall: Split five ways in replicates, RNA from roughly 20,000 or 100,000 naive CD8 cells had four portions sequenced.

Findings and caveats of the study: Jurkat TCR RNA spiked in from one cell (amid some 1 million naive cells) was reportedly detectable.

The sequence came from a human donor in good health. Some libraries in this study had Jurkat cell RNA spiked in. Material for sequencing was naive CD8+ T cells from blood, with Jurkat cell RNA spiked in. Subset meaning: FACS-sorted CD8+CD4-CCR7+CD45RA+ naive T cells.

In nucleotides, the CDR3 is TGCGCCAGCAGCCAAGATTCGATCCGCAGGCGGTCCAGCGAGAACACTGAAGCTTTCTTT. Amino acid sequence: CASSQDSIRRRSSENTEAFF. The V and J genes are TRBV4-3 and TRBJ1-1; D gene unclear. Trimming shortened V by 0 bases and J by 1 base, and 24 bases separated the two germline ends. Germline V lookup: CDR1 LGHNA, CDR2 YSLEER. This CDR3 has 20 amino acids.